These 3 T cell receptor beta chains came from one sample sequenced in a study of blood T cell repertoires in COVID-19. TCRdb keeps only in-frame clones here, not all; method: immunoSEQ multiplex PCR. The sample lists approximately 200,000 clones; about four fifths were seen once. The sample was PBMCs or T cells enriched from blood (not recorded which). Receptor source: a woman in her thirties who had recovered from COVID-19.

This clone is a singleton in its sample. V is TRBV14 and J is TRBJ1-6, with D perhaps TRBD1 (5 bases). CDR3 size: 13 residues. V was cut by 3 bases and J by 14 bases, with 14 bases left in between. Germline V gene data show CDR1 as SGHDN and CDR2 as FVKESK. CDR3 residues: CASSHSPGGALHF. The CDR3 nucleotides are TGTGCCAGCAGCCACTCTCCCGGAGGGGCCCTCCACTTT.

This clone has a single count. The rearrangement links TRBV21-1 to TRBJ1-5. TRBV21-1 is a listed pseudogene. The CDR3 has 19 residues. CDR3 region: CASSKALPGRGLGNQPQHF. The CDR3 nucleotides are TGTGCCAGCAGCAAAGCGCTTCCAGGGAGGGGATTGGGCAATCAGCCCCAGCATTTT.

This rearrangement joins TRBV27 to TRBJ2-7, with D maybe TRBD2 (6 bases). CDR1 is MNHEY and CDR2 is SMNVEV in the germline V gene (reference sequence). Deletions cut 3 bases from V and 5 bases from J, with 20 bases between. CDR3 length: 16 amino acids. This chain's CDR3 is CASSLSFGSIYDEQYF. For the CDR3, the DNA is TGTGCCAGCAGTTTGTCCTTCGGGAGTATATACGACGAGCAGTACTTC.